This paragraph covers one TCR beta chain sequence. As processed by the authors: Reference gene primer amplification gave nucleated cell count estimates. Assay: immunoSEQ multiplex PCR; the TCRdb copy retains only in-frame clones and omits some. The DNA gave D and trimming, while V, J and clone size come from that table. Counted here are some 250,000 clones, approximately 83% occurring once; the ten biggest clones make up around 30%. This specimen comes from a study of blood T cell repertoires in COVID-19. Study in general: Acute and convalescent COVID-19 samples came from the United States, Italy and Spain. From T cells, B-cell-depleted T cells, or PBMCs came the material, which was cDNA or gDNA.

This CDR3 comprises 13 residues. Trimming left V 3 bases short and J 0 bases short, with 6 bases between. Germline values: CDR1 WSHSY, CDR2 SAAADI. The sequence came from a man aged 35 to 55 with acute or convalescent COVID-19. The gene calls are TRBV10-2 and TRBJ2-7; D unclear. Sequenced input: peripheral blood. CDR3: CASSDSSSYEQYF. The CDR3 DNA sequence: TGCGCCAGCAGTGATTCGAGCTCCTACGAGCAGTACTTC.